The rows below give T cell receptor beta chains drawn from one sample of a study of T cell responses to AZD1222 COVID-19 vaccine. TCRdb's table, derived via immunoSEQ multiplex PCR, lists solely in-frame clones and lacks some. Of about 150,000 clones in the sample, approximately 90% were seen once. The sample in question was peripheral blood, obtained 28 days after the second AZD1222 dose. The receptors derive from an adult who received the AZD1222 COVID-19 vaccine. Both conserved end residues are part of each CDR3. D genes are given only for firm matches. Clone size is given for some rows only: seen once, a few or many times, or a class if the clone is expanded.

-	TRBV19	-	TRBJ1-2	CASSIGGQSYGYTF	TGTGCCAGTAGTATAGGAGGACAGAGCTATGGCTACACCTTC
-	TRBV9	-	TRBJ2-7	CASSVAVGYEQYF	TGTGCCAGCAGCGTAGCCGTCGGCTACGAGCAGTACTTC
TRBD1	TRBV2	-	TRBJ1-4	CASSVGQGQEKLFF	TGTGCCAGCAGTGTCGGACAGGGTCAGGAAAAACTGTTTTTT
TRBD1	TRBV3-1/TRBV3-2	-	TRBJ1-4	CASSLGQGSEKLFF	TGTGCCAGCAGCCTGGGACAGGGAAGTGAAAAACTATTTTTT
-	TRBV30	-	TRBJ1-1	CAWSERGVSDTEAFF	TGTGCCTGGAGTGAGAGGGGAGTGTCGGACACTGAAGCTTTCTTT
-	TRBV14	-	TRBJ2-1	CASSQESFSYNEQFF	TGTGCCAGCAGCCAAGAGTCTTTCTCCTACAATGAGCAGTTCTTC
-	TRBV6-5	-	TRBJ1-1	CASSIQRNTEAFF	TGTGCCAGCAGCATCCAGAGGAACACTGAAGCTTTCTTT
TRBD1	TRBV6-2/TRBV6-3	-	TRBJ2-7	CASSYRDRVEQYF	TGTGCCAGCAGTTACCGGGACAGGGTGGAGCAGTACTTC
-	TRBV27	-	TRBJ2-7	CASSLQGSYEQYF	TGTGCCAGCAGTTTACAGGGATCCTACGAGCAGTACTTC
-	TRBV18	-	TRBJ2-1	CASSPTQDYNEQFF	TGTGCCAGCTCACCGACGCAGGATTACAATGAGCAGTTCTTC
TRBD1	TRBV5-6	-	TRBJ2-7	CASSFTRTGGSYEQYF	TGTGCCAGCAGCTTTACCAGGACAGGGGGCTCCTACGAGCAGTACTTC
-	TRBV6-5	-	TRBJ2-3	CASRGEPGSTDTQYF	TGTGCCAGCAGGGGAGAGCCAGGGAGCACAGATACGCAGTATTTT
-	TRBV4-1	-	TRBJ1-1	CASSQDELVVLKIPGFEAFF	TGCGCCAGCAGCCAAGATGAGTTAGTGGTGCTAAAGATACCGGGGTTTGAAGCTTTCTTT
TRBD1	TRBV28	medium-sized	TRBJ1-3	CASSPRYYRGNSSGNTIYF	TGTGCCAGCAGCCCCAGGTATTACAGGGGTAATTCCTCTGGAAACACCATATATTTT
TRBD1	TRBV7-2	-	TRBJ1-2	CASSQPDRDGGYTF	TGTGCCAGCAGCCAGCCGGACAGGGATGGTGGCTACACCTTC
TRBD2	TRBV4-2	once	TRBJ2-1	CASSQATSGSSYNEQFF	TGTGCCAGCAGCCAAGCGACTAGCGGGAGCTCCTACAATGAGCAGTTCTTC
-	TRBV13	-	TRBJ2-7	CASSFSFSYEQYF	TGTGCCAGCAGCTTTTCGTTCTCCTACGAGCAGTACTTC
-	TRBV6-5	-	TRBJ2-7	CASSYSLAATTYEQYF	TGTGCCAGCAGTTACTCTTTAGCGGCGACCACTTACGAGCAGTACTTC
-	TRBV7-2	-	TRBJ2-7	CASSLGPDPYF	TGTGCCAGCAGCCTAGGACCAGATCCGTACTTC
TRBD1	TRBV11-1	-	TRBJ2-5	CASSPGTGKETQYF	TGTGCCAGCAGCCCCGGGACAGGGAAAGAGACCCAGTACTTC
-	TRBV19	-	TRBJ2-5	CASSEGETQYF	TGTGCCAGTTCCGAGGGAGAGACCCAGTACTTC
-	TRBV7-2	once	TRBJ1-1	CASSLRSIEAFF	TGTGCCAGCAGCCTTAGGTCAATTGAAGCTTTCTTT
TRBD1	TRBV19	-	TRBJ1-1	CASTGGAPEAFF	TGTGCCAGCACAGGGGGGGCCCCTGAAGCTTTCTTT
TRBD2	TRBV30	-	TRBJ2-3	CAWSGGLAGGGDTQYF	TGTGCCTGGAGTGGCGGACTAGCGGGAGGGGGTGATACGCAGTATTTT
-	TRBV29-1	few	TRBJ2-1	CSVDRSVPYEQFF	TGCAGCGTTGACCGGTCGGTCCCTTATGAGCAGTTCTTC
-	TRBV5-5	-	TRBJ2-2	CASSKGHGNTGELFF	TGTGCCAGCAGCAAAGGCCACGGGAACACCGGGGAGCTGTTTTTT
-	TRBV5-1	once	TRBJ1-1	CASSLRDTEAFF	TGCGCCAGCAGCTTGAGGGACACTGAAGCTTTCTTT
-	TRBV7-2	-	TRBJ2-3	CASSLDSDTQYF	TGTGCCAGCAGCTTAGACTCAGATACGCAGTATTTT
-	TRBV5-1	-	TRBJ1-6	CASSLEQGHSPLHF	TGCGCCAGCAGCTTGGAGCAGGGGCATTCACCCCTCCACTTT
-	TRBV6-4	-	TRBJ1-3	CARDVGRNTIYF	TGTGCCAGGGACGTCGGTAGAAACACCATATATTTT